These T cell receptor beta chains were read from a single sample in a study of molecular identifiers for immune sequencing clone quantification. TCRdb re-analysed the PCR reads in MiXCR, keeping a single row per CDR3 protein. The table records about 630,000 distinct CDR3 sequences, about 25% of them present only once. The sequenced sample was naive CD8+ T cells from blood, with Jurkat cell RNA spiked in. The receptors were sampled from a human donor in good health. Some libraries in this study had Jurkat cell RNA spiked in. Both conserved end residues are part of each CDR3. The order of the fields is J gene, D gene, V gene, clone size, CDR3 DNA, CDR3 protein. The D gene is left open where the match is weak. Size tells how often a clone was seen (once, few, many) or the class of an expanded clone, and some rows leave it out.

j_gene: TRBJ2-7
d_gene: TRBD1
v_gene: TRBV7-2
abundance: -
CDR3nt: TGTGCCAGCAGTGGGACAGGGTCCGAGCAGTACTTC
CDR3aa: CASSGTGSEQYF

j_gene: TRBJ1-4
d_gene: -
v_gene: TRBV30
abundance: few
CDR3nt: TGTGCCTGGATGGGGGTAGGAATTGAAAAACTGTTTTTT
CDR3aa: CAWMGVGIEKLFF

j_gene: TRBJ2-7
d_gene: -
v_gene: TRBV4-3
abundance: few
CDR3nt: TGCGCCAGCAGCCAAGATCTTTTAGCGGCTAGCTCCTACGAGCAGTACTTC
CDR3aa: CASSQDLLAASSYEQYF

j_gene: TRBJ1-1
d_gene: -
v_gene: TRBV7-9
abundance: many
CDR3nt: TGTGCCAGCAGCTTAGGTTACGGTTCTGGCACTGAAGCTTTCTTT
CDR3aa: CASSLGYGSGTEAFF

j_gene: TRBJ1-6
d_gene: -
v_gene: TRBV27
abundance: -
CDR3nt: TGTGCCAGCAGTTTGTCGGGACAAAATTCACCCCTCCACTTT
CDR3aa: CASSLSGQNSPLHF

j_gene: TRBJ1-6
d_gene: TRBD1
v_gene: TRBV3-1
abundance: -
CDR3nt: TGTGCCAGCAGCCCCGAAGGGACAGGCTCCTATAATTCACCCCTCCACTTT
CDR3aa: CASSPEGTGSYNSPLHF

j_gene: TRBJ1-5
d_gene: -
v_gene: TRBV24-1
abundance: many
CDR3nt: TGTGCCACCAGTGATCGCAGGAGTAGCAATCAGCCCCAGCATTTT
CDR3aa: CATSDRRSSNQPQHF

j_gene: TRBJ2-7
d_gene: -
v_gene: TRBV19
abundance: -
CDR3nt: TGTGCCAGTAGTGCGAGGCTTAAGGTCGCCGAGCAGTACTTC
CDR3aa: CASSARLKVAEQYF

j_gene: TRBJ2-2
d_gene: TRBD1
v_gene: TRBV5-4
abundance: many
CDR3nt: TGTGCCAGCAGCTTCGGGACAGCCGACGGGGAGCTGTTTTTT
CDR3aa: CASSFGTADGELFF

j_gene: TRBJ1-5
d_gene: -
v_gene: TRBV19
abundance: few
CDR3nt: TGTGCCAGTAGTATTGACGCACAGGGCAATCAGCCCCAGCATTTT
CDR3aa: CASSIDAQGNQPQHF

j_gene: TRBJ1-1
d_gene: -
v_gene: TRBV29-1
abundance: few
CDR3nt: TGCAGCGTTCCTCGGGGGTCCGAAGCTTTCTTT
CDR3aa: CSVPRGSEAFF

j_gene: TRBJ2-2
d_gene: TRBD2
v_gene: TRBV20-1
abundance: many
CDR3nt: TGCAGTGCTAGAGATCTTCGCGGGAGCTCCTGGGGCACCGGGGAGCTGTTTTTT
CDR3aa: CSARDLRGSSWGTGELFF

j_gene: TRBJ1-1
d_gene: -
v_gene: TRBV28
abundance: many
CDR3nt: TGTGCCAGCAAAACCGGGGGGGAGGGCACTGAAGCTTTCTTT
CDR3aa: CASKTGGEGTEAFF

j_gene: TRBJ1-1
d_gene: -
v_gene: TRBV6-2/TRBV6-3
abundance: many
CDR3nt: TGTGCCAGCACCGGAGACACAGGGCCCGAAGCTTTCTTT
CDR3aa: CASTGDTGPEAFF

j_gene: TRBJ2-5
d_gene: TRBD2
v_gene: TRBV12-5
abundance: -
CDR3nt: TGTGCTAGTGGTTTGTGGCTAGCGGGGGGACAGACAGAGACCCAGTACTTC
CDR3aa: CASGLWLAGGQTETQYF

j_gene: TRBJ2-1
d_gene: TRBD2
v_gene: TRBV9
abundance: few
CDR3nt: TGTGCCAGCAGCGTCGATAGCGGGAGTCACAATGAGCAGTTCTTC
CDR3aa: CASSVDSGSHNEQFF

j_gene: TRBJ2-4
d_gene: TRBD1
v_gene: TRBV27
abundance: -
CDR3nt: TGTGCCAGCAGTATGACAGGGGGCGCGGGCAAAAACATTCAGTACTTC
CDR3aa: CASSMTGGAGKNIQYF

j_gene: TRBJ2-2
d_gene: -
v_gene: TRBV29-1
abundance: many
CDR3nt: TGCAGCGTCACTGCAGAGACCTGGAACACCGGGGAGCTGTTTTTT
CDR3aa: CSVTAETWNTGELFF

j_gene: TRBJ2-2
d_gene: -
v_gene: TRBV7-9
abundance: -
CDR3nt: TGTGCCAGCAGCTCCAACCGGGACACCTCGAACACCGGGGAGCTGTTTTTT
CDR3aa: CASSSNRDTSNTGELFF

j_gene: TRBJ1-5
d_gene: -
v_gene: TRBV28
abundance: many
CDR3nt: TGTGCCAGCACGTCAGGGTTCAATCAGCCCCAGCATTTT
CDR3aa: CASTSGFNQPQHF

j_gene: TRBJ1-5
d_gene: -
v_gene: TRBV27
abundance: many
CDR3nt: TGTGCCAGCAGTTTATCGTTCACTCAGCCCCAGCATTTT
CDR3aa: CASSLSFTQPQHF

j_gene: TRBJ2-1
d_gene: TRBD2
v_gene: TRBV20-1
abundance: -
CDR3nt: TGCAGTGCTAGAGTACTAGCGGATTACAATGAGCAGTTCTTC
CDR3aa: CSARVLADYNEQFF

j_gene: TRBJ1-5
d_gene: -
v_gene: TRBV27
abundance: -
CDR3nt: TGTGCCAGCAGTCTTCGCGGCACGGCGTGGGGCGATCGGCCCCAGCATTTT
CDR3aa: CASSLRGTAWGDRPQHF

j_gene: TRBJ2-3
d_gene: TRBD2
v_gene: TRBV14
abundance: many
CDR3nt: TGTGCCAGCAGTCTCCTGACTAGCGTGGATACGCAGTATTTT
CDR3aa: CASSLLTSVDTQYF

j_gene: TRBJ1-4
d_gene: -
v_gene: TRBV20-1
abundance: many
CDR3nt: TGCAGTGCTAGAGAGACACCTTATGAAAAACTGTTTTTT
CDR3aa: CSARETPYEKLFF

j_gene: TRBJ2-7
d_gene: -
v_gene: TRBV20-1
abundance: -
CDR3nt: TGCAGTACTAGAGAGGCCGGGACAAACTCCTACGAGCAGTACTTC
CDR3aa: CSTREAGTNSYEQYF

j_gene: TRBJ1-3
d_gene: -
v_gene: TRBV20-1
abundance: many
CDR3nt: TGCAGTGCTCCGGGTCAGAGCCTTTTATCTGGAAACACCATATATTTT
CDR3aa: CSAPGQSLLSGNTIYF

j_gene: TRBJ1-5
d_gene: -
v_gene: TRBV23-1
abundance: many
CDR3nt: TGCGCCAGCAGTCAATTCCTGGGTCTGAAGGGGCCCGACAATCAGCCCCAGCATTTT
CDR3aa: CASSQFLGLKGPDNQPQHF

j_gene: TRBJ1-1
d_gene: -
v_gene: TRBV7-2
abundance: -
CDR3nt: TGTGCCAGCAGCTTACAACTGAACACTGAAACATTCTTT
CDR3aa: CASSLQLNTETFF

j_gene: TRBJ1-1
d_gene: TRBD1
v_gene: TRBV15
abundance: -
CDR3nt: TGTGCCACCGGCAGATCGGACAGGGTCCCGAACACTGAAGCTTTCTTT
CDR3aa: CATGRSDRVPNTEAFF

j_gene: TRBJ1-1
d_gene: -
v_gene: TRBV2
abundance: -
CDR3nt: TGTGCCAGCACCGAGGAGACACCCTACACTGAAGCTTTCTTT
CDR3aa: CASTEETPYTEAFF

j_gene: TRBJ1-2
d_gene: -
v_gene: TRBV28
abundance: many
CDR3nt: TGTGCCAGCAGTTTGTCCGGGTCCTATGGCTACACCTTC
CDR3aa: CASSLSGSYGYTF

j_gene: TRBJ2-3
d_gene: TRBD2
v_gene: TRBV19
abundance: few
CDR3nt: TGTGCCAGTAGCCAAGACTTATTCCTAGCGGGAGGGGATACGCAGTATTTT
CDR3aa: CASSQDLFLAGGDTQYF

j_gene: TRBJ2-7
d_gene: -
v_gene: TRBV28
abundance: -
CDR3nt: TGTGCCTGCTCAGTGAGCTCCTACGAGCAGTACTTC
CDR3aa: CACSVSSYEQYF

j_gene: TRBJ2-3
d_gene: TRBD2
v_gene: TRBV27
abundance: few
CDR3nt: TGTGCCAGACCGGGACTAGCGGGGGGAACGACAGATACGCAGTATTTT
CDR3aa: CARPGLAGGTTDTQYF

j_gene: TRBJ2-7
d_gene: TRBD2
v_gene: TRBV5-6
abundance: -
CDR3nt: TGTGCCAGCAGCTCGTTGACTAGCGGGAGGGCAGGCGAGCAGTACTTC
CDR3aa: CASSSLTSGRAGEQYF

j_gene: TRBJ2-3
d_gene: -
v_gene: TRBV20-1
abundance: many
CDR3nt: TGCAGTGCTAGACAAAGGGACAGCACAGATACGCAGTATTTT
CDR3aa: CSARQRDSTDTQYF

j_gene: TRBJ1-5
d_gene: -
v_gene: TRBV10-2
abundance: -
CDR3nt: TGCGCCAGCAGTGAGTTGCATCAGCCCCAGCATTTT
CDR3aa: CASSELHQPQHF

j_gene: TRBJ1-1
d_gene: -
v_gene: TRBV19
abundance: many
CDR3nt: TGTGCCAGTAGTATTTTCCACCGGACGGTGAACACTGAAGCTTTCTTT
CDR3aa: CASSIFHRTVNTEAFF

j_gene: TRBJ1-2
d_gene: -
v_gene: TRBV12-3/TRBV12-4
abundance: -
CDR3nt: TGTGCCAGCACTCCCGGGGGAGGATATGGCTACACCTTC
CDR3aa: CASTPGGGYGYTF

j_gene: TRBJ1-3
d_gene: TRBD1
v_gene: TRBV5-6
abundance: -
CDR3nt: TGTGCCAGCAGCCCCGGGACAGGGTTTGGTGCTGGAAACACCATATATTTT
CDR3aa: CASSPGTGFGAGNTIYF

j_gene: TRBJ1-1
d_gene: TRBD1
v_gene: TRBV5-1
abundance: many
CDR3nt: TGCGCCAGCAGCCCATCAATTACAGGGGGCGAGGGGAACACTGAAGCTTTCTTT
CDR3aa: CASSPSITGGEGNTEAFF

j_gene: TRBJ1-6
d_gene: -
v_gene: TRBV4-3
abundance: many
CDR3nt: TGCGCCAGCAGCCAAGCCCCGCACGGGTCTGGGAATTCACCCCTCCACTTT
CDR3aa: CASSQAPHGSGNSPLHF